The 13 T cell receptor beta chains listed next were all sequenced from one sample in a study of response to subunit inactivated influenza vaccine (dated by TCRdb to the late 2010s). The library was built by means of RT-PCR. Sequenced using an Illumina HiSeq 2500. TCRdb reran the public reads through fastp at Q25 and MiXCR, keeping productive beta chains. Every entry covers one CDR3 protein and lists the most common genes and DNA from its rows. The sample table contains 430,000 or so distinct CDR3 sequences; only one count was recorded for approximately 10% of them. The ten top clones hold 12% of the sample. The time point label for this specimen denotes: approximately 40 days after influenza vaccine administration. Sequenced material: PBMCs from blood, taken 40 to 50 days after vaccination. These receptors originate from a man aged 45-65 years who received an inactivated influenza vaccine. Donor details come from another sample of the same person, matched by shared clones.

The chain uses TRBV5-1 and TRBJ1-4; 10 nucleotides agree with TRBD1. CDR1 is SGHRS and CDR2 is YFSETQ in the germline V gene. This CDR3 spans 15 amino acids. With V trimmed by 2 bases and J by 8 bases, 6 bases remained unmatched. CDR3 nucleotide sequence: TGCGCCAGCAGCTTCGGACAGGGGGTGGCGGAAAAACTGTTTTTT. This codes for CASSFGQGVAEKLFF.

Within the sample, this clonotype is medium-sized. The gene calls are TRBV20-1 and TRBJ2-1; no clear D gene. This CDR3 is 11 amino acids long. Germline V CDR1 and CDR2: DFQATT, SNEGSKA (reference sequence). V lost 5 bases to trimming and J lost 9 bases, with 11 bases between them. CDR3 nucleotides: TGCAGTGCTCTACCAGACACTGAGCAGTTCTTC. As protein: CSALPDTEQFF.

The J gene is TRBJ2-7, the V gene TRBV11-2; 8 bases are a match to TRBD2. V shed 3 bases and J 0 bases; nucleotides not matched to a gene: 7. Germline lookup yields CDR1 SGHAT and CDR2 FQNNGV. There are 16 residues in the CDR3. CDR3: CASSFRRGVLSYEQYF. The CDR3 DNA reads TGTGCCAGCAGCTTTCGGCGGGGGGTTCTCTCCTACGAGCAGTACTTC.

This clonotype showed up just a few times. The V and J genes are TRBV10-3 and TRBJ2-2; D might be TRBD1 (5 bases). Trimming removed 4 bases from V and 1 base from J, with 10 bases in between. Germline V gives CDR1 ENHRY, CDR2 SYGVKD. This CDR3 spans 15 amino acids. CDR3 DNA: TGTGCCATCAGTGGGGCAGGGCTGAACACCGGGGAGCTGTTTTTT. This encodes CAISGAGLNTGELFF.

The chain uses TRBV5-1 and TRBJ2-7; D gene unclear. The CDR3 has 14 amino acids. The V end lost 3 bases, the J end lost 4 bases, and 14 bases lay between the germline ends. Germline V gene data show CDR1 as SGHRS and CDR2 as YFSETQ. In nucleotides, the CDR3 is TGCGCCAGCAGCTCCCACCCCGCGCCGTACGAGCAGTACTTC. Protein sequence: CASSSHPAPYEQYF. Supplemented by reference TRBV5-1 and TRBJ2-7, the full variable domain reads KAGVTQTPRYLIKTRGQQVTLSCSPISGHRSVSWYQQTPGQGLQFLFEYFSETQRNKGNFPGRFSGRQFSNSRSEMNVSTLELGDSALYLCASSSHPAPYEQYFGPGTRLTVT.

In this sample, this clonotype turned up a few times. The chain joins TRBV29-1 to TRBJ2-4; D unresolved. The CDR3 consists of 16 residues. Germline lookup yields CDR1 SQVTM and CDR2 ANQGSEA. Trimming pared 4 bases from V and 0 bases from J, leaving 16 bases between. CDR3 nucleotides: TGCAGCGTTGCACCGACCTTAACATTAGCCAAAAACATTCAGTACTTC. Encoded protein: CSVAPTLTLAKNIQYF.

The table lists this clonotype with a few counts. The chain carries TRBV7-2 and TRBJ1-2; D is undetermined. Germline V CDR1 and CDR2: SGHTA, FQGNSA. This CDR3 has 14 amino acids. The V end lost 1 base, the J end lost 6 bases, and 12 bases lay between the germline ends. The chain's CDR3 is CASSLELTPNGYTF. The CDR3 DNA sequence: TGTGCCAGCAGCTTAGAACTGACACCCAATGGCTACACCTTC.

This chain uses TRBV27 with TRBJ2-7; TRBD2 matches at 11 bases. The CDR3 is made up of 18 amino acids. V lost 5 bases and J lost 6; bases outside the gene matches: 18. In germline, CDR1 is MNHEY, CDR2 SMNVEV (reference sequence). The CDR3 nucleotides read TGTGCCAGCAGTCCCTTAGCGGGAGGGCCGAAGACCCCTTCCGAGCAGTACTTC. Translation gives CASSPLAGGPKTPSEQYF.

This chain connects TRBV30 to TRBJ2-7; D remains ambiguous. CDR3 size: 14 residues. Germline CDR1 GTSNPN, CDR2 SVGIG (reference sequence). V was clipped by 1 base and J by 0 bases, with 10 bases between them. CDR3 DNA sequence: TGTGCCTGGAGTGATTATCCAATCTCCTACGAGCAGTACTTC. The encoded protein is CAWSDYPISYEQYF.

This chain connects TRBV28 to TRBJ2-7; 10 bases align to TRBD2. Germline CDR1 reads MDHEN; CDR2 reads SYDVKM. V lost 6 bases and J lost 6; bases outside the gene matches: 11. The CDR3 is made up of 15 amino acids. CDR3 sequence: CASSSWRAGGSEQYF. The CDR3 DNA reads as TGTGCCAGCAGCTCATGGAGAGCGGGGGGGTCCGAGCAGTACTTC.

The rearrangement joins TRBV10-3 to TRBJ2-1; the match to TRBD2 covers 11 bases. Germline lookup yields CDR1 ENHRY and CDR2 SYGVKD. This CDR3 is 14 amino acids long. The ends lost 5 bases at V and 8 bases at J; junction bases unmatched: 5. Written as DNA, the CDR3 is TGTGCCATCAGTTCTAGCGGGGGGCCCCATGAGCAGTTCTTC. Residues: CAISSSGGPHEQFF.

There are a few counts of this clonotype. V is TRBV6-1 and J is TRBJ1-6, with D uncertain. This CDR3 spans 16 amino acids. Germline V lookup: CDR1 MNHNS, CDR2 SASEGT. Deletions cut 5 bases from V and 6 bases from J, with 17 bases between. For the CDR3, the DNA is TGTGCCAGCAGTCGCCTGAGAGAGAGTGGTAATTCACCCCTCCACTTT. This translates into CASSRLRESGNSPLHF.

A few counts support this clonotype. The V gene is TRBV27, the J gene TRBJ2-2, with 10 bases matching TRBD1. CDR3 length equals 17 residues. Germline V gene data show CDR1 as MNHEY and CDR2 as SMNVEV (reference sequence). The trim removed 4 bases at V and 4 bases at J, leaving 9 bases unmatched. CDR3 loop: CASSSRIGTGVTGELFF. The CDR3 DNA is TGTGCCAGCAGTTCCCGAATTGGGACAGGGGTCACCGGGGAGCTGTTTTTT.